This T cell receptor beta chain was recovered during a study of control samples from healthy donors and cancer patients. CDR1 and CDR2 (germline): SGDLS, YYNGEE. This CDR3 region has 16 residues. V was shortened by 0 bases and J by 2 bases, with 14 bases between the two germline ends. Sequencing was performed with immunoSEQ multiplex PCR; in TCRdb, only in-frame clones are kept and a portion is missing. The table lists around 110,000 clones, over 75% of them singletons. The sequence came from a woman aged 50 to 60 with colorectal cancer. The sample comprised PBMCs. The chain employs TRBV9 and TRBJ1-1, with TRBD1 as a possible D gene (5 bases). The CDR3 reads CASSVEGWGGNTEAFF. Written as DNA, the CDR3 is TGTGCCAGCAGCGTAGAGGGGTGGGGCGGTAACACTGAAGCTTTCTTT.